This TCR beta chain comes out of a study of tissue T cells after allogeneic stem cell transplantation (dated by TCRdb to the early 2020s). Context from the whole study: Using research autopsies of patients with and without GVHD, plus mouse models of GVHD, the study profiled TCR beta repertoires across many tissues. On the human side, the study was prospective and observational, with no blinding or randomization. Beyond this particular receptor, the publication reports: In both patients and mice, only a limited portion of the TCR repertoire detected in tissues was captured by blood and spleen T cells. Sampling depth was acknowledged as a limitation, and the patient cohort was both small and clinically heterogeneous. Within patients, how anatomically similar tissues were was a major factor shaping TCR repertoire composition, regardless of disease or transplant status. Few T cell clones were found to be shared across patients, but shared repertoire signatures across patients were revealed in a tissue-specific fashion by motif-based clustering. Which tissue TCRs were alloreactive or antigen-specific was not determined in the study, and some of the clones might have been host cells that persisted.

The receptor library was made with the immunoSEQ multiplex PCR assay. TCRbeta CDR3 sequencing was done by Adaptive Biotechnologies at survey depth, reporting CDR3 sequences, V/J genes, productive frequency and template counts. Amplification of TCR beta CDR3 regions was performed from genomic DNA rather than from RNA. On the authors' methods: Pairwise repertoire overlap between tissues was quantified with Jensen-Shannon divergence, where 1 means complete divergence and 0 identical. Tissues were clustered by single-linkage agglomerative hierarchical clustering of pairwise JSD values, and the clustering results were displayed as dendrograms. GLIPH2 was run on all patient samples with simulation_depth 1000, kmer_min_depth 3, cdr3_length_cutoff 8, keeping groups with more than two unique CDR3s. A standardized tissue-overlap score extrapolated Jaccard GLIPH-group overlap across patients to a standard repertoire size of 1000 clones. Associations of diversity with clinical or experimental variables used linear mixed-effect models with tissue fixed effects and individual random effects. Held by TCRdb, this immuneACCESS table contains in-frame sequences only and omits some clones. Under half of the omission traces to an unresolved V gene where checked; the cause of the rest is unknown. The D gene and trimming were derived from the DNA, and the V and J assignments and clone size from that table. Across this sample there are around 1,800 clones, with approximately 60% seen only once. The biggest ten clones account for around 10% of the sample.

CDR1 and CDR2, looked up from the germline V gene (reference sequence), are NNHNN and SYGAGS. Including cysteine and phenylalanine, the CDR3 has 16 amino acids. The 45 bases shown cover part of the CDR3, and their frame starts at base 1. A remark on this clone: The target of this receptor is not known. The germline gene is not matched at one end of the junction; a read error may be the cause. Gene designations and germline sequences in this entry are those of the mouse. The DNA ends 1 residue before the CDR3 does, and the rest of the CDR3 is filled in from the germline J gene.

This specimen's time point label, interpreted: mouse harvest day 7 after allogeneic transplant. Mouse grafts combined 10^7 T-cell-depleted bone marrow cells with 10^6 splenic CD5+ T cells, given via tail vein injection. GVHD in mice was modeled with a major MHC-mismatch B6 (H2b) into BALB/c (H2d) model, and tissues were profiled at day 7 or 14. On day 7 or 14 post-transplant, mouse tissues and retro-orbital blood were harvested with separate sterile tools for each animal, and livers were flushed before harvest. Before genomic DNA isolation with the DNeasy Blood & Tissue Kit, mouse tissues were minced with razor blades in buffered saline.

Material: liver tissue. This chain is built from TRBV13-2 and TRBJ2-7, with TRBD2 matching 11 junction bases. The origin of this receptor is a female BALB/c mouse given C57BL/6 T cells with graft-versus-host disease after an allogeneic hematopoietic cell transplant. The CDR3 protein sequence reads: CASSDEGLGAPYEQYF. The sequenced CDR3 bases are TGTGCCAGCAGTGATGAGGGACTGGGGGCCCCCTATGAACAGTAC.